What follows are 10 T cell receptor beta chains derived from one specimen sequenced in a study of T-cell memory formation after mild COVID-19. Via MiXCR, TCRdb re-called the 5' RACE reads, giving one row per CDR3 protein. Among hundreds of thousands of distinct CDR3 sequences, 16% were seen once, and the ten largest hold roughly 20%. Input material: PBMCs or a T cell subset sorted from them (not recorded which). The receptors shown here come from a young man who had mild COVID-19 (a few samples of this study predate the infection). Cell type and time point are not known.

The chain carries TRBV29-1 and TRBJ2-2; 10 bases fit TRBD1. Germline V gene data show CDR1 as SQVTM and CDR2 as ANQGSEA. V lost 6 bases to trimming and J lost 6 bases; unmatched junction nucleotides: 7. CDR3 length: 14 amino acids. CDR3: CSVTGTGVAGELFF. The CDR3 coding sequence is TGCAGCGTCACCGGGACAGGGGTTGCCGGGGAGCTGTTTTTT.

This clonotype came up many times. This chain links TRBV20-1 with TRBJ1-3; no clear D. Trimming cost V 5 bases and J 0 bases, with 11 bases left between them. The CDR3 totals 14 residues. Germline-derived CDR1 and CDR2 are DFQATT and SNEGSKA (reference sequence). CDR3 nucleotides: TGCAGTGCTCAGAGGCGAAGCTCTGGAAACACCATATATTTT. As protein: CSAQRRSSGNTIYF.

This chain links TRBV6-2 or TRBV6-3 with TRBJ1-1, with D possibly matching TRBD1 (6 bases). The CDR3 runs to 15 residues. Germline V gene lookup returns CDR1 MNHEY and CDR2 SVGEGT. Trimming cost V 5 bases and J 4 bases, with 17 bases left between them. The CDR3 DNA is TGTGCCAGCAGTCCGACACAGGGAGAGGTCACTGAAGCTTTCTTT. Translating it yields CASSPTQGEVTEAFF.

The CDR3 nucleotides are TGTGCCAGCAGTCGGACGAGCGGGGGGGATGATGAGCAGTTCTTC. This encodes CASSRTSGGDDEQFF. The chain employs TRBV12-3 or TRBV12-4 and TRBJ2-1; 10 nucleotides agree with TRBD2. The CDR3 spans 15 residues. The junction had 9 bases not matched to a gene; V was cut back by 5 bases and J by 8 bases.

This clonotype was counted many times. V gene TRBV10-3 combines with J gene TRBJ2-1; D unclear. Looked up from germline, CDR1 is ENHRY and CDR2 is SYGVKD. The CDR3 runs 14 residues. Trimming took 0 bases from V and 5 from J, leaving 8 bases between them. The CDR3, as DNA: TGTGCCATCAGTGAGTCGGGCGGCCACAATGAGCAGTTCTTC. Protein sequence: CAISESGGHNEQFF.

This clonotype came up a few times. This chain connects TRBV6-5 to TRBJ2-5; D gene unclear. The CDR3 has 15 amino acids. With 6 bases removed from V and 1 base from J, the gap between germline ends came to 15 bases. Germline values: CDR1 MNHEY, CDR2 SVGAGI. CDR3 in amino acids: CASRFLRRSQETQYF. In nucleotides, the CDR3 is TGTGCCAGCAGGTTCTTGAGGCGGAGCCAAGAGACCCAGTACTTC.

The V gene is TRBV7-9, the J gene TRBJ1-5, with D unclear. CDR3 size: 12 residues. The V gene's germline CDR1 is SEHNR and CDR2 FQNEAQ (reference sequence). Deletions cut 9 bases from V and 3 bases from J, with 9 bases between. CDR3 DNA: TGTGCCAGTTGCCAAGACAATCAGCCCCAGCATTTT. It translates to CASCQDNQPQHF.

The chain joins TRBV24-1 to TRBJ2-1; perhaps TRBD1 as D (6 bases). V was trimmed by 5 bases and J by 3 bases, leaving 10 bases between them. Germline V gene sequence: CDR1 KGHDR, CDR2 SFDVKD. This CDR3 is built from 14 residues. DNA for the CDR3: TGTGCCACCAGTGCCACGGACAGCTACAATGAGCAGTTCTTC. Translation gives CATSATDSYNEQFF.

This clonotype appeared many times. The chain is built from TRBV5-1 and TRBJ2-3, with TRBD2 as a possible D gene (6 bases). CDR3 length: 14 residues. V was pared by 2 bases and J by 2 bases, with 9 bases between. Germline CDR1 and CDR2: SGHRS and YFSETQ. The CDR3 DNA follows: TGCGCCAGCAGCTTCGCGGGGCTCACAGATACGCAGTATTTT. Translating gives CASSFAGLTDTQYF.

The genes are TRBV11-3 and TRBJ2-2, with TRBD1 matching over 8 bases. Germline CDR1 SGHNT, CDR2 YENEEA. J was trimmed by 6 bases and V by 4 bases; bases with no gene match: 7. The CDR3 loop spans 15 amino acids. CDR3 in amino acids: CASSSDRDLPGELFF. DNA of the CDR3: TGTGCCAGCAGCTCGGACAGGGATTTGCCCGGGGAGCTGTTTTTT.